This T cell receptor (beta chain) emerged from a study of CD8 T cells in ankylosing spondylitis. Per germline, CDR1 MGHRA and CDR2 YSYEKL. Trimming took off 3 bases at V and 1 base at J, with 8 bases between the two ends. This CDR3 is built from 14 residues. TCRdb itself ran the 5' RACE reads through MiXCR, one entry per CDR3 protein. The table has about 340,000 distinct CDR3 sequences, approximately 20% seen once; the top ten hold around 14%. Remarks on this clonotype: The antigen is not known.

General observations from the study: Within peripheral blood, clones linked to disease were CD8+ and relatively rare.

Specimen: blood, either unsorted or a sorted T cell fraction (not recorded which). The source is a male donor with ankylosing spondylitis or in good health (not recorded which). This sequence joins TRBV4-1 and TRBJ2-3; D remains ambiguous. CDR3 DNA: TGCGCCAGCAGCCAGGGGAACCGCACAGATACGCAGTATTTT. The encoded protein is CASSQGNRTDTQYF.